These 13 T cell receptor beta chains were sequenced from one sample in a study of T cell responses to AZD1222 COVID-19 vaccine. Generated by immunoSEQ multiplex PCR, the TCRdb table keeps only in-frame clones and is missing some. The sample consists of around 130,000 clones, 87% of them appearing once. This specimen was peripheral blood, taken on day 0 of AZD1222 vaccination. The receptors were sampled from an adult in good health.

J is TRBJ1-5 and V is TRBV19; 7 positions match TRBD1. This CDR3 region has 15 residues. V gave up 6 bases and J gave up 6 bases; unmatched junction bases: 11. Germline V CDR1 and CDR2: LNHDA, SQIVND (reference sequence). CDR3 bases: TGTGCCAGTAGCCTCGGGCAGGGGGTTCGTCAGCCCCAGCATTTT. Amino acid sequence: CASSLGQGVRQPQHF.

This chain links TRBV5-6 with TRBJ1-5; possible D gene TRBD1, 6 bases. Per the germline V gene, CDR1 is SGHDT and CDR2 is YYEEEE. The CDR3 totals 13 residues. V was clipped by 4 bases and J by 6 bases, with 11 bases between them. CDR3 sequence reads: CASSPQGSQPQHF. CDR3 sequence (DNA): TGTGCCAGCAGCCCACAGGGCAGTCAGCCCCAGCATTTT.

The gene calls are TRBV7-2 and TRBJ2-7; 10 nucleotides align to TRBD1. This CDR3 spans 14 amino acids. J gave up 3 bases and V 4 bases, and 3 bases lay outside the gene matches. The germline CDR1 and CDR2 sequences are SGHTA and FQGNSA. In DNA, the CDR3 is TGTGCCAGCAGCTGGGGACAGGGGCTCTACGAGCAGTACTTC. Amino acid sequence: CASSWGQGLYEQYF.

This rearrangement joins TRBV4-2 to TRBJ1-3; 8 positions match TRBD1. Trimming cost V 0 bases and J 4 bases; bases outside gene matches: 8. The germline V gene has CDR1 LGHNA and CDR2 YNFKEQ. CDR3 size: 17 residues. The CDR3, as DNA: TGTGCCAGCAGCCAAGAGCCAGGGGGCAAGTGGGGAAACACCATATATTTT. Its protein is CASSQEPGGKWGNTIYF.

The genes are TRBV12-3 or TRBV12-4 and TRBJ1-5; maybe TRBD1 (5 bases). The germline V and J ends were trimmed by 7 bases and 4 bases, with 11 bases remaining between them. The CDR3 extends over 13 amino acids. Here the CDR3 reads CASTRGGNQPQHF. The CDR3 nucleotides read TGTGCCAGCACCCGGGGGGGTAATCAGCCCCAGCATTTT.

The V gene is TRBV28, the J gene TRBJ2-2, with D hard to call. Germline CDR1 and CDR2: MDHEN and SYDVKM. V lost 6 bases and J lost 5, with 7 bases in between. This CDR3 is built from 12 residues. CDR3 amino acids: CASRAGTGELFF. CDR3 in DNA: TGTGCCAGCAGAGCTGGGACCGGGGAGCTGTTTTTT.

V and J are TRBV11-2 and TRBJ2-7; either TRBD1 or TRBD2 may supply D (6 bases each). The V gene's germline CDR1 is SGHAT and CDR2 FQNNGV. This CDR3 has 14 amino acids. The V gene lost 4 bases and the J gene lost 7 bases, with 17 bases spanning the gap. CDR3 loop: CASSSQRGVWEQYF. In nucleotides, the CDR3 is TGTGCCAGCAGCTCACAAAGGGGGGTTTGGGAGCAGTACTTC. Full variable domain (rest looked up from reference TRBV11-2 and TRBJ2-7): EAGVAQSPRYKIIEKRQSVAFWCNPISGHATLYWYQQILGQGPKLLIQFQNNGVVDDSQLPKDRFSAERLKGVDSTLKIQPAKLEDSAVYLCASSSQRGVWEQYFGPGTRLTVT.

DNA of the CDR3: TGTGCCAGCAGCCGGGCGCCAGGAGACTCCTACAATGAGCAGTTCTTC. Translated, it gives CASSRAPGDSYNEQFF. The chain uses TRBV7-9 and TRBJ2-1; D ambiguous. The CDR3 spans 16 residues. Germline V gene sequence: CDR1 SEHNR, CDR2 FQNEAQ (reference sequence). The V end was cut by 5 bases, the J end by 0 bases, with 14 bases between.

The chain links TRBV21-1 to TRBJ2-7; the D call TRBD2 from the table was never checked on the DNA. TRBV21-1 is recorded as a pseudogene. The CDR3 has 22 residues. This chain's CDR3 is CASSSNPGRSGGPQRGSYEQYF. The CDR3 region has the DNA TGTGCCAGCAGCAGTAATCCCGGACGGAGCGGGGGTCCCCAGAGGGGCTCCTACGAGCAGTACTTC.

Here the CDR3 DNA reads TGTGCCAGCAGCCCCCTAGCGGGGGGGCGAGGGGAGCAGTACTTC. Amino acids: CASSPLAGGRGEQYF. The chain recombines TRBV11-2 with TRBJ2-7, with TRBD2 matching 12 bases. J gave up 7 bases and V 5 bases, and 9 bases lay outside the gene matches. Per the germline V gene, CDR1 is SGHAT and CDR2 is FQNNGV. The CDR3 totals 15 residues. Drawing the rest from reference TRBV11-2 and TRBJ2-7, the complete variable domain is EAGVAQSPRYKIIEKRQSVAFWCNPISGHATLYWYQQILGQGPKLLIQFQNNGVVDDSQLPKDRFSAERLKGVDSTLKIQPAKLEDSAVYLCASSPLAGGRGEQYFGPGTRLTVT.

This chain links TRBV20-1 with TRBJ2-1; TRBD2 is a possible D gene (5 bases). Germline V lookup: CDR1 DFQATT, CDR2 SNEGSKA (reference sequence). CDR3 size: 10 residues. The V end was cut by 5 bases, the J end by 7 bases, with 6 bases between. The CDR3: CSAWRNEQFF. The CDR3 DNA follows: TGCAGTGCTTGGAGGAATGAGCAGTTCTTC.

The rearrangement uses TRBV11-2 and TRBJ2-7; TRBD1 agrees at 8 bases. CDR3 length: 15 amino acids. V gave up 1 base and J gave up 5 bases; unmatched junction bases: 7. CDR1 is SGHAT, CDR2 FQNNGV, per germline. CDR3 loop: CASSLVTGGYNEQYF. The CDR3 region has the DNA TGTGCCAGCAGCTTAGTCACAGGGGGATACAACGAGCAGTACTTC.

The chain combines TRBV2 with TRBJ1-5; 8 positions match TRBD1. The V gene end was trimmed by 3 bases and the J gene end by 15 bases; junction bases not matched to a gene: 7. The CDR3 runs to 12 residues. CDR1 and CDR2 from the germline V gene are SNHLY and FYNNEI. CDR3 in DNA: TGTGCCAGCAGTGATGTGGACAGGGATGGGCATTTT. It translates to CASSDVDRDGHF.